This T cell receptor beta chain was observed in a study of memory CD8 T cells in hepatitis C reinfection. The wider study: Two donors cleared primary HCV but became chronic after reinfection. HCV reinfection meant a positive HCV RNA test after two negative tests at least 60 days apart. Late or post reinfection samples were taken 12 to 24 weeks after detection.

Some clones are missing from TCRdb's copy, which holds only in-frame ones; the method was immunoSEQ multiplex PCR. The data show about 50,000 clones, with roughly nine tenths seen just once and 0.72% held by the top ten. This CDR3 has 15 residues. V lost 6 bases, J lost 1 base, and 9 bases stayed unmatched. The germline V gene has CDR1 MGHRA and CDR2 YSYEKL. The time point here: late/post reinfection, 12 to 24 weeks after detection. Sorted cells were sequenced directly ex vivo without any in vitro expansion. A couple of donors provided sorted CD3+ CD8+ CD45RO- naive CD8 T cells at all three reinfection time points.

The sequence was collected from a man younger than 30 with hepatitis C virus infection. The sequenced material came from naive CD8+ T cells sorted from blood. This sequence joins TRBV4-1 and TRBJ2-7; 7 positions agree with TRBD2. The DNA for the CDR3 is TGCGCCAGCAGACTGCTAGCGGTTGTATCCTACGAGCAGTACTTC. Residues: CASRLLAVVSYEQYF.